The next 31 T cell receptor beta chains were all read from a single sample in a study of cytomegalovirus exposure and HLA in healthy donors. 13 Jbeta primers and 60 Vbeta primers were used for the PCR. Generated by immunoSEQ multiplex PCR, the TCRdb table keeps only in-frame clones and is missing some. The sample shows about 82,000 clones, around 79% of them seen only once. Specimen: PBMCs. The receptors shown here come from a human donor in good health.

The chain combines TRBV21-1 with TRBJ1-4; the table assigns TRBD1, which was not confirmed against the DNA. TRBV21-1 is designated a pseudogene. The CDR3 is 17 amino acids. The CDR3 sequence: CASSKKPTGGHGEKLFF. DNA of the CDR3: TGTGCCAGCAGCAAAAAGCCCACAGGGGGGCACGGTGAAAAACTGTTTTTT.

A few counts support this clone. V usage is TRBV6-6 and J usage is TRBJ1-4, with D uncertain. This CDR3 comprises 16 residues. Per germline, CDR1 MNHNY and CDR2 SVGAGI (reference sequence). Trimming took 2 bases from V and 6 from J, leaving 16 bases between them. The CDR3 DNA reads TGTGCCAGCAGTTACACGTGGCGGGGAAAGGATGAAAAACTGTTTTTT. It yields the protein CASSYTWRGKDEKLFF.

The sample holds a few counts of this clone. The rearrangement joins TRBV2 to TRBJ2-1; 16 positions agree with TRBD2. J was trimmed by 7 bases and V by 4 bases; bases with no gene match: 10. Germline V lookup: CDR1 SNHLY, CDR2 FYNNEI. The CDR3 covers 18 residues. CDR3 protein: CASSVGTSGGAVWNEQFF. The CDR3 coding sequence is TGTGCCAGCAGTGTAGGGACTAGCGGGGGGGCCGTCTGGAATGAGCAGTTCTTC. The whole variable domain, filled in from reference TRBV2 and TRBJ2-1, reads EPEVTQTPSHQVTQMGQEVILRCVPISNHLYFYWYRQILGQKVEFLVSFYNNEISEKSEIFDDQFSVERPDGSNFTLKIRSTKLEDSAMYFCASSVGTSGGAVWNEQFFGPGTRLTVL.

V is TRBV5-4 and J is TRBJ2-3; possible D gene TRBD2, 6 bases. Germline loops: CDR1 SGHNT, CDR2 YYREEE (reference sequence). The CDR3 is 16 residues long. The V end was cut by 4 bases, the J end by 2 bases, with 17 bases between. The CDR3 DNA is TGTGCCAGCAGCCAAGATGGAGGGGTACCCACAGATACGCAGTATTTT. This translates into CASSQDGGVPTDTQYF.

This clone was seen just once. The chain couples TRBV6-5 to TRBJ1-3; D uncertain. V lost 6 bases and J lost 3, with 9 bases in between. This CDR3 is built from 13 residues. CDR1 and CDR2 (germline): MNHEY, SVGAGI. The CDR3 loop reads CASSPISGNTIYF. CDR3 bases: TGTGCCAGCAGCCCAATCAGTGGAAACACCATATATTTT.

The gene calls are TRBV27 and TRBJ1-2, with 8 nucleotides matching TRBD1. J gave up 3 bases and V 5 bases, and 20 bases lay outside the gene matches. This CDR3 spans 19 amino acids. The germline gives CDR1 MNHEY, CDR2 SMNVEV (reference sequence). As DNA, the CDR3 is TGTGCCAGCAGTCGTAACCGGGACAGGCCCCTGTTGGTCGACTATGGCTACACCTTC. Translated, it gives CASSRNRDRPLLVDYGYTF.

The V gene is TRBV6-1, the J gene TRBJ1-2; 10 nucleotides agree with TRBD1. The CDR3 totals 14 residues. Germline V lookup: CDR1 MNHNS, CDR2 SASEGT. The CDR3 DNA is TGTAAAAACGGTCCGGGGGACAGGGGCTATGGCTACACCTTC. Protein: CKNGPGDRGYGYTF.

The chain links TRBV27 to TRBJ1-2; 10 bases are shared with TRBD1. In germline, CDR1 is MNHEY, CDR2 SMNVEV (reference sequence). After removal of 3 bases from V and 3 bases from J, the junction contained 4 bases not matched to a gene. The length of the CDR3 is 15 residues. CDR3 in DNA: TGTGCCAGCAGTTTCTCCGGGACAGGGGACTATGGCTACACCTTC. Its protein product is CASSFSGTGDYGYTF.

The V call is TRBV6-1, the J call TRBJ2-2; the D is unclear. There are 13 residues in the CDR3. Germline-derived CDR1 and CDR2 are MNHNS and SASEGT. V lost 4 bases, J lost 4 bases, and 7 bases lay in between. This CDR3 is CASSGHATGELFF. CDR3 DNA sequence: TGTGCCAGCAGTGGACATGCCACCGGGGAGCTGTTTTTT.

Written as DNA, the CDR3 is TGTGCCACCAGCAGAGCCCGGGACAGTCCTAATTCACCCCTCCACTTT. It is translated as CATSRARDSPNSPLHF. The chain employs TRBV15 and TRBJ1-6; TRBD1 matches 7 bases. V was clipped by 1 base and J by 6 bases; unmatched bases: 6. This CDR3 has 16 amino acids. Germline V gene data show CDR1 as LNHNV and CDR2 as YYDKDF (reference sequence).

This clone was counted a few times. The chain carries TRBV19 and TRBJ2-5, with 7 bases aligning to TRBD2. Trimming took 6 bases from V and 4 from J; bases not matched to a gene: 11. Germline V CDR1 and CDR2: LNHDA, SQIVND (reference sequence). CDR3 size: 15 residues. CDR3 loop: CASRPSGLGGETQYF. CDR3 DNA: TGTGCCAGTAGGCCCAGCGGACTAGGCGGAGAGACCCAGTACTTC.

The chain couples TRBV10-1 to TRBJ2-7, with D perhaps TRBD2 (6 bases). The CDR3 extends over 15 amino acids. V lost 7 bases to trimming and J lost 7 bases, with 23 bases between them. Germline V gene sequence: CDR1 WNHNN, CDR2 SYGVQD (reference sequence). DNA for the CDR3: TGCGCCAGCACGGGTTTTTTGGGGGGAATGGGAGAGCAGTACTTC. Its translation is CASTGFLGGMGEQYF.

The chain recombines TRBV4-3 with TRBJ1-2, with 7 bases lining up with TRBD1. Germline loops: CDR1 LGHNA, CDR2 YSLEER. Trimming took 3 bases from V and 7 from J; bases not matched to a gene: 11. The CDR3 consists of 15 residues. This CDR3 is CASSQDRTGVRGYTF. The CDR3 nucleotides are TGCGCCAGCAGCCAGGACAGGACAGGCGTCCGTGGCTACACCTTC.

This clone has just one count. This rearrangement joins TRBV10-3 to TRBJ2-3, with 8 bases identical to TRBD2. V shed 6 bases, J shed 0 bases, and the junction held 11 bases outside the gene matches. This CDR3 contains 17 residues. Germline V gene data show CDR1 as ENHRY and CDR2 as SYGVKD. Here the CDR3 DNA reads TGTGCCATCAGCCTTACCAGCGGGGGCGTTAGCACAGATACGCAGTATTTT. Residues: CAISLTSGGVSTDTQYF.

The chain combines TRBV7-2 with TRBJ2-1, with D uncertain. Germline V gene sequence: CDR1 SGHTA, CDR2 FQGNSA. V was pared by 2 bases and J by 5 bases, with 7 bases between. This CDR3 spans 13 amino acids. The CDR3 nucleotides are TGTGCCAGCAGCTTATTCTCGGACAATGAGCAGTTCTTC. Translating it yields CASSLFSDNEQFF.

The rearrangement links TRBV6-6 to TRBJ1-5, with 8 bases aligning to TRBD1. The CDR3 is made up of 14 amino acids. V was clipped by 7 bases and J by 7 bases; unmatched bases: 9. Germline V gene lookup returns CDR1 MNHNY and CDR2 SVGAGI (reference sequence). The CDR3 reads CASTGGLFQQPQHF. The CDR3, as DNA: TGTGCCAGCACAGGGGGCCTTTTCCAACAGCCCCAGCATTTT.

This clone was detected once. The rearrangement uses TRBV19 and TRBJ1-2, with D unresolved. The germline V gene encodes CDR1 LNHDA and CDR2 SQIVND (reference sequence). V lost 7 bases and J 0 bases, leaving 12 bases between the germline ends. The CDR3 covers 14 residues. CDR3 sequence: CASTYRSPNYGYTF. CDR3 bases: TGTGCCAGTACCTATAGATCTCCTAACTATGGCTACACCTTC.

This clone was detected ten times or more. The chain links TRBV6-5 to TRBJ1-5; tentative D call: TRBD1 (6 bases). CDR1 is MNHEY, CDR2 SVGAGI, per germline. V dropped 3 bases and J dropped 6 bases, with 9 bases sitting between them. There are 13 residues in the CDR3. Written as DNA, the CDR3 is TGTGCCAGCAGTTATCAAGGGGGTCAGCCCCAGCATTTT. Translating gives CASSYQGGQPQHF.

This clone was found a few times. The V call is TRBV5-1, the J call TRBJ1-2; D call uncertain. Germline-derived CDR1 and CDR2 are SGHRS and YFSETQ. CDR3 size: 15 residues. Trimming left V 0 bases short and J 5 bases short, with 14 bases between. CDR3 nucleotide sequence: TGCGCCAGCAGCTTGGCTGGTGGCTCGGAGTATGGCTACACCTTC. It codes for CASSLAGGSEYGYTF.

This clone was counted only a few times. V usage is TRBV6-6 and J usage is TRBJ2-3; 8 nucleotides line up with TRBD1. This CDR3 comprises 16 residues. Looked up from germline, CDR1 is MNHNY and CDR2 is SVGAGI (reference sequence). V shed 0 bases, J shed 1 base, and the junction held 3 bases outside the gene matches. The chain's CDR3 is CASSYSRGQGTDTQYF. The CDR3 coding sequence is TGTGCCAGCAGTTACTCGAGGGGACAGGGCACAGATACGCAGTATTTT.

The CDR3 is CASSGGGGGGELFF. CDR3 DNA sequence: TGTGCCAGCAGTGGCGGGGGAGGAGGCGGGGAGCTGTTTTTT. J is TRBJ2-2 and V is TRBV7-8; 7 positions match TRBD2. Trimming cost V 6 bases and J 7 bases; bases outside gene matches: 8. Germline V gene lookup returns CDR1 SGHVS and CDR2 FQNEAQ. The length of the CDR3 is 14 residues.

This clone appeared a single time. This sequence joins TRBV10-2 and TRBJ2-7, with 10 bases that match TRBD1. The CDR3 spans 13 residues. CDR1 is WSHSY and CDR2 is SAAADI in the germline V gene. V lost 8 bases and J lost 11; bases outside the gene matches: 12. Written as DNA, the CDR3 is TGCGCCAGCGCGGGACAGGGGCCCACCAAGGAGTACTTC. This translates into CASAGQGPTKEYF.

The genes are TRBV19 and TRBJ1-1, with 9 bases aligning to TRBD1. This CDR3 spans 16 amino acids. The junction had 9 bases not matched to a gene; V was cut back by 7 bases and J by 0 bases. Per the germline V gene, CDR1 is LNHDA and CDR2 is SQIVND (reference sequence). The CDR3 protein is CASTERTGDLNTEAFF. DNA for the CDR3: TGTGCCAGTACCGAAAGGACAGGGGACCTGAACACTGAAGCTTTCTTT.

The V call is TRBV27, the J call TRBJ2-6; tentative D call: TRBD1 (6 bases). There are 15 residues in the CDR3. V was clipped by 6 bases and J by 4 bases, with 13 bases between them. Germline V gene data show CDR1 as MNHEY and CDR2 as SMNVEV (reference sequence). This chain's CDR3 is CASRLQGSGANVLTF. The DNA of the CDR3 is TGTGCCAGCAGACTACAGGGTTCAGGGGCCAACGTCCTGACTTTC.

The chain links TRBV5-6 to TRBJ2-3; 12 bases are a match to TRBD2. Trimming removed 0 bases from V and 6 bases from J; junction bases left unmatched: 5. The CDR3 sequence is 16 residues long. Germline lookup yields CDR1 SGHDT and CDR2 YYEEEE. Here the CDR3 DNA reads TGTGCCAGCAGCTTGGCTAGCGGGGGGGCTTTGGATACGCAGTATTTT. It translates to CASSLASGGALDTQYF.

V gene TRBV2 combines with J gene TRBJ1-3; D may be TRBD1 (6 bases). There are 16 residues in the CDR3. V was trimmed by 6 bases and J by 0 bases, leaving 15 bases between them. The V gene's germline CDR1 is SNHLY and CDR2 FYNNEI. The CDR3 region is CASSDFRGVSGNTIYF. In nucleotides, the CDR3 is TGTGCCAGCAGCGACTTCAGGGGCGTCTCTGGAAACACCATATATTTT.

The rearrangement joins TRBV4-3 to TRBJ2-5; TRBD2 is a possible D gene (6 bases). CDR1 is LGHNA and CDR2 is YSLEER in the germline V gene. This CDR3 is built from 12 residues. The V gene lost 5 bases and the J gene lost 10 bases, with 14 bases spanning the gap. In DNA, the CDR3 is TGCGCCAGCAGCTTTTCGGGAGATAACCAGTACTTC. Encoded protein: CASSFSGDNQYF.

There are a few counts of this clone. This chain links TRBV6-1 with TRBJ1-1; D remains ambiguous. The CDR3 runs 12 residues. The germline V gene has CDR1 MNHNS and CDR2 SASEGT. V lost 7 bases to trimming and J lost 4 bases, with 10 bases between them. The CDR3 sequence is CASTNGPTEAFF. CDR3 coding DNA: TGTGCCAGCACCAATGGGCCCACTGAAGCTTTCTTT.

This chain links TRBV10-1 with TRBJ1-2; D unresolved. The CDR3 runs to 13 residues. Germline CDR1 and CDR2: WNHNN and SYGVQD (reference sequence). V dropped 6 bases and J dropped 0 bases, with 8 bases sitting between them. The CDR3 protein is CASSLQPNYGYTF. The CDR3 DNA is TGCGCCAGCAGCCTACAGCCTAACTATGGCTACACCTTC.

The rearrangement links TRBV7-9 to TRBJ2-5; D is uncertain. CDR3 length equals 16 residues. Trimming shortened V by 0 bases and J by 1 base, and 12 bases separated the two germline ends. Germline CDR1 SEHNR, CDR2 FQNEAQ (reference sequence). As DNA, the CDR3 is TGTGCCAGCAGCTTAGCCGGCAACAGCTTCCAAGAGACCCAGTACTTC. Its translation: CASSLAGNSFQETQYF.

This clone has more than one count but fewer than ten. The V gene is TRBV4-3, the J gene TRBJ1-1, with a possible D match to TRBD1 (6 bases). The germline gives CDR1 LGHNA, CDR2 YSLEER. The V gene lost 1 base and the J gene lost 2 bases, with 17 bases spanning the gap. CDR3 length: 17 amino acids. CDR3 nucleotide sequence: TGCGCCAGCAGCCAAGCGGTTTGGACAGAGATAAACACTGAAGCTTTCTTT. Protein: CASSQAVWTEINTEAFF.